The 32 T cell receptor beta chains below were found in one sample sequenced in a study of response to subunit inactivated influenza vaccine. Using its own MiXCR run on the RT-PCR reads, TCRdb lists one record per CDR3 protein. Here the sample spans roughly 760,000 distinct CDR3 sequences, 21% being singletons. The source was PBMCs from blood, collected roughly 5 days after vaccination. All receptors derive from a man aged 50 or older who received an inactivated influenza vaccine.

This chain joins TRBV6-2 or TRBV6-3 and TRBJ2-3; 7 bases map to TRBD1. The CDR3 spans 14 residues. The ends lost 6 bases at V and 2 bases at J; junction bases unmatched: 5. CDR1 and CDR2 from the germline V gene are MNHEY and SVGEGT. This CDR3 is CASSHDRATDTQYF. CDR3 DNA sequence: TGTGCCAGCAGCCACGACAGGGCCACAGATACGCAGTATTTT.

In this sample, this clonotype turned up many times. The DNA of the CDR3 is TGTGCCAGCAGCCCCGGAGGGATGAACACTGAAGCTTTCTTT. Translation gives CASSPGGMNTEAFF. The rearrangement uses TRBV2 and TRBJ1-1; D is uncertain. CDR3 length equals 14 residues. Germline loops: CDR1 SNHLY, CDR2 FYNNEI. Between the trimmed V and J ends, which lost 6 bases and 0 bases, there was a span of 11 bases.

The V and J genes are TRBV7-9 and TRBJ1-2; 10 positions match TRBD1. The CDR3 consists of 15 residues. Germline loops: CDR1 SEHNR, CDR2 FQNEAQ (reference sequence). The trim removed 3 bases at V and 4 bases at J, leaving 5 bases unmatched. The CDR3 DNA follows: TGTGCCAGCAGCTTCGGGACAGGGGTGGCCTATGGCTACACCTTC. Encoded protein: CASSFGTGVAYGYTF.

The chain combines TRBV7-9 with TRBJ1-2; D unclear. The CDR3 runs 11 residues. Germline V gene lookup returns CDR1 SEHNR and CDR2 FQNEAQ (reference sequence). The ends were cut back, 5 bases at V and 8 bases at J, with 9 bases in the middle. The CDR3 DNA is TGTGCCAGCAGCCCTCTAAGGGGCTACACCTTC. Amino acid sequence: CASSPLRGYTF. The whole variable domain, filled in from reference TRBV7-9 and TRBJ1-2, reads DTGVSQNPRHKITKRGQNVTFRCDPISEHNRLYWYRQTLGQGPEFLTYFQNEAQLEKSRLLSDRFSAERPKGSFSTLEIQRTEQGDSAMYLCASSPLRGYTFGSGTRLTVV.

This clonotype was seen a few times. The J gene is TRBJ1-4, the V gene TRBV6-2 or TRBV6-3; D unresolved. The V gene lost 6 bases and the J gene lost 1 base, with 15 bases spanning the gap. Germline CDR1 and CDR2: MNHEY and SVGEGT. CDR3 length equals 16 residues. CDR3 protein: CASSARRTVTNEKLFF. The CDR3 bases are TGTGCCAGCAGCGCTCGGAGGACCGTAACTAATGAAAAACTGTTTTTT.

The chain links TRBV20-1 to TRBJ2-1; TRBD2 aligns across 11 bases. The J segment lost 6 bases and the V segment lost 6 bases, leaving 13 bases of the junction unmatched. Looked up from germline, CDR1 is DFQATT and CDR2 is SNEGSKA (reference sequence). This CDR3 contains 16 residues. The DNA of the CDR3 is TGCAGTGCCCCTTCCAGGACTAGCGGGCGTATCAATGAGCAGTTCTTC. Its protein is CSAPSRTSGRINEQFF.

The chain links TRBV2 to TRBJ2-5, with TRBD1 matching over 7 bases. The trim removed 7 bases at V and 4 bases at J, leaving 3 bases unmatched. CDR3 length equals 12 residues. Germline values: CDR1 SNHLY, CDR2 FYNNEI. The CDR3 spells CASNRQGETQYF. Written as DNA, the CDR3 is TGTGCCAGCAACCGACAGGGAGAGACCCAGTACTTC.

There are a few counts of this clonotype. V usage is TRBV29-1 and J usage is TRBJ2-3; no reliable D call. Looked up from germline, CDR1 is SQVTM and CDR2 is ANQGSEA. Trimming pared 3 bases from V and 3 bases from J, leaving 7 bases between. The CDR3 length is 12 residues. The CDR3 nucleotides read TGCAGCGTTGATTTGGGTACAGATACGCAGTATTTT. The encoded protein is CSVDLGTDTQYF.

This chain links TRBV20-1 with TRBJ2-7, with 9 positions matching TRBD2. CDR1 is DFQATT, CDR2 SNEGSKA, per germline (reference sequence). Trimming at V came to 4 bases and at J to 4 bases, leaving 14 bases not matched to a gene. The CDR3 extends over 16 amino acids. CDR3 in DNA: TGCAGTGCTATGGGTGCGGGAGGGCCGGGTGTTTACGAGCAGTACTTC. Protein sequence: CSAMGAGGPGVYEQYF.

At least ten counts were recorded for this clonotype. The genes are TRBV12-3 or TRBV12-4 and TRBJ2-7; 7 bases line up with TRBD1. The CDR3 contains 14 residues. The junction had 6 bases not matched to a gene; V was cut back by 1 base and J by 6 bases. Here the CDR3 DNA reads TGTGCCAGCAGTTTAGGGGACAGAGGCTCCGAGCAGTACTTC. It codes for CASSLGDRGSEQYF.

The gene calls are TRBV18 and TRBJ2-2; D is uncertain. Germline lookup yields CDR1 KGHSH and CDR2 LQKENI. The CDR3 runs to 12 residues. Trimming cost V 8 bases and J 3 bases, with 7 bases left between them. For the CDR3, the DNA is TGTGCCAGCCATCCGGACACCGGGGAGCTGTTTTTT. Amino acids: CASHPDTGELFF. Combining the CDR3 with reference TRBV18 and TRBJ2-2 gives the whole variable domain NAGVMQNPRHLVRRRGQEARLRCSPMKGHSHVYWYRQLPEEGLKFMVYLQKENIIDESGMPKERFSAEFPKEGPSILRIQQVVRGDSAAYFCASHPDTGELFFGEGSRLTVL.

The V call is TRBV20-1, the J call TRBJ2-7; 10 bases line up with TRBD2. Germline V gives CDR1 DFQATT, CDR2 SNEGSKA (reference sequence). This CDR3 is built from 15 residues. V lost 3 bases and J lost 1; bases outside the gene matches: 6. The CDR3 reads CSASSGLAESYEQYF. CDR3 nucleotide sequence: TGCAGTGCTAGCTCAGGACTAGCGGAATCCTACGAGCAGTACTTC.

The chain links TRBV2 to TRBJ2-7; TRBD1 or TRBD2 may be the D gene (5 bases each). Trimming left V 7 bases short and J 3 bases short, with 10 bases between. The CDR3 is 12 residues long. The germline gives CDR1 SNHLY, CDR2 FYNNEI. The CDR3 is CASKGSRYEQYF. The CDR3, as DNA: TGTGCCAGCAAGGGGAGCCGCTACGAGCAGTACTTC.

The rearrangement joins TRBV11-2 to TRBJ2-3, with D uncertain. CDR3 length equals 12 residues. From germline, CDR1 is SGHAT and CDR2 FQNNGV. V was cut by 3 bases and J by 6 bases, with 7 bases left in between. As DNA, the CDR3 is TGTGCCAGCAGCTTTACTATGGATACGCAGTATTTT. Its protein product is CASSFTMDTQYF.

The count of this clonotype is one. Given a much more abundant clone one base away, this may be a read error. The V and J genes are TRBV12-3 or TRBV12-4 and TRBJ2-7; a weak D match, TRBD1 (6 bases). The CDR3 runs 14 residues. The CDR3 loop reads CASRSTGNPYKQYF. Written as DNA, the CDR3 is TGTGCCAGCAGATCAACAGGGAATCCCTACAAGCAGTACTTC.

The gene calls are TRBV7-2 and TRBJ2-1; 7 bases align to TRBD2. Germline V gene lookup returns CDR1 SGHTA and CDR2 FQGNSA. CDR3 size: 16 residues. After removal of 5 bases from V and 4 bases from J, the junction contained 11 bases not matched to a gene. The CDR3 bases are TGTGCCAGCAGCCCAGAGGGAGCGGGGAGGTACAATGAGCAGTTCTTC. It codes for CASSPEGAGRYNEQFF.

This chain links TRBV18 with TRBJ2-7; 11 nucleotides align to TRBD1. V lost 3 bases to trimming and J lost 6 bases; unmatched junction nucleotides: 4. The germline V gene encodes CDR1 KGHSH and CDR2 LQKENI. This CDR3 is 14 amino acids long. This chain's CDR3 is CASSPTGTGGEQYF. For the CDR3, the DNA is TGTGCCAGCTCACCGACCGGGACAGGGGGCGAGCAGTACTTC.

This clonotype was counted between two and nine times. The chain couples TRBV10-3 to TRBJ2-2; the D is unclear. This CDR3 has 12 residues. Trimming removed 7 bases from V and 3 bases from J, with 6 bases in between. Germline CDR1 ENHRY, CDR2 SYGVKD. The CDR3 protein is CAINEDTGELFF. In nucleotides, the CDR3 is TGTGCCATCAACGAGGACACCGGGGAGCTGTTTTTT.

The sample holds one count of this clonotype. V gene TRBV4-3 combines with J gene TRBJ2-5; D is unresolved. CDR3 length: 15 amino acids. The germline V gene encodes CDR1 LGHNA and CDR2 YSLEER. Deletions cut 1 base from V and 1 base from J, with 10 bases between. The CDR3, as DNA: TGCGCCAGCAGCCAAGGTTGGGCTACCCAAGAGACCCAGTACTTC. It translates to CASSQGWATQETQYF.

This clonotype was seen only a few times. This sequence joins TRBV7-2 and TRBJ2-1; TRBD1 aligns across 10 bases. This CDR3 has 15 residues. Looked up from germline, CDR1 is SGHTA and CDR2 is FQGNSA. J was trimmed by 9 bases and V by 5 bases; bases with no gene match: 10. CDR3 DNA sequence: TGTGCCAGCAGCCGCCGATGGGACAGGGGAGGTGAGCAGTTCTTC. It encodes CASSRRWDRGGEQFF.

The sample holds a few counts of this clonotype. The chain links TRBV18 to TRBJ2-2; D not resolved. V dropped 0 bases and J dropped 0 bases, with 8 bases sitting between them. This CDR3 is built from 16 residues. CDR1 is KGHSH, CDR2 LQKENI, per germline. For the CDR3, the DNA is TGTGCCAGCTCACCACCGGTTAGGGCGAACACCGGGGAGCTGTTTTTT. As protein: CASSPPVRANTGELFF.

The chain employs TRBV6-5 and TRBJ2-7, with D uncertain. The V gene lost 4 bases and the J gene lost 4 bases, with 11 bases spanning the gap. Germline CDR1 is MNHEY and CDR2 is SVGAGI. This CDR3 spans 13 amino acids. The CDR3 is CASSSLESYEQYF. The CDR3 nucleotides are TGTGCCAGCAGTTCCCTGGAATCTTACGAGCAGTACTTC.

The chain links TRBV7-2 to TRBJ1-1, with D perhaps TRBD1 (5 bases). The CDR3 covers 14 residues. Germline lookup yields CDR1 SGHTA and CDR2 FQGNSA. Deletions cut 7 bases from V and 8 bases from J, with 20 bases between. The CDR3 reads CASTQRAGGEEAFF. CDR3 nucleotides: TGTGCCAGCACCCAACGGGCGGGAGGGGAAGAAGCTTTCTTT.

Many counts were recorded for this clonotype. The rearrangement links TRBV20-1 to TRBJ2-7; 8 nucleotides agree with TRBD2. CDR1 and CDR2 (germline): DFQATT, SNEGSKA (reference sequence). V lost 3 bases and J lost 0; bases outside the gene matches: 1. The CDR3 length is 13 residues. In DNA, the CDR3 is TGCAGTGCTAGCGGGAGGGCCTCCTACGAGCAGTACTTC. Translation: CSASGRASYEQYF.

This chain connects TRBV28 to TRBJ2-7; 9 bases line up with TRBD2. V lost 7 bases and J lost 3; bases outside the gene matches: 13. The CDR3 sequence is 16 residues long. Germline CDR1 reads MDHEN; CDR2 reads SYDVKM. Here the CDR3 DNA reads TGTGCCAGCATGAGTAGCGGGAGTCTCAGGGGCTACGAGCAGTACTTC. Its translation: CASMSSGSLRGYEQYF. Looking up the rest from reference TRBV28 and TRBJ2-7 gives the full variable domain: DVKVTQSSRYLVKRTGEKVFLECVQDMDHENMFWYRQDPGLGLRLIYFSYDVKMKEKGDIPEGYSVSREKKERFSLILESASTNQTSMYLCASMSSGSLRGYEQYFGPGTRLTVT.

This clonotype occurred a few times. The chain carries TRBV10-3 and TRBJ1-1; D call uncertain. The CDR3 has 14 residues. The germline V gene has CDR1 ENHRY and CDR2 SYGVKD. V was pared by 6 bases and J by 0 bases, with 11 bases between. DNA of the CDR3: TGTGCCATCAGAAGTGATTCAGTGAACACTGAAGCTTTCTTT. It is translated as CAIRSDSVNTEAFF.

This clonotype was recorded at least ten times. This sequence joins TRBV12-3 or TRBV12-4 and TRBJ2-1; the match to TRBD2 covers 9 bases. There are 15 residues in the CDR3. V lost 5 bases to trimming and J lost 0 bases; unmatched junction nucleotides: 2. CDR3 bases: TGTGCCAGCAGTCCAGCGGGAGGCTCCTACAATGAGCAGTTCTTC. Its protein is CASSPAGGSYNEQFF.

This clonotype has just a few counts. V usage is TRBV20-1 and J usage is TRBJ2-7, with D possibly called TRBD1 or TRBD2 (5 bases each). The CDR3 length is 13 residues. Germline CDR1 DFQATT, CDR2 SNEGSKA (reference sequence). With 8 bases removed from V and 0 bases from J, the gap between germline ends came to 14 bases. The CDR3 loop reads CSLPGPSSYEQYF. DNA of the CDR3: TGCAGTCTCCCGGGGCCGAGCTCCTACGAGCAGTACTTC.

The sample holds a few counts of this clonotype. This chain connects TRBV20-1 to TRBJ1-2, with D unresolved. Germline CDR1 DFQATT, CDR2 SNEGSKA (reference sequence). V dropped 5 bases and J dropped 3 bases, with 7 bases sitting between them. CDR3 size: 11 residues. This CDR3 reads CSAAIDYGYTF. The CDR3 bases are TGCAGTGCTGCCATCGACTATGGCTACACCTTC.

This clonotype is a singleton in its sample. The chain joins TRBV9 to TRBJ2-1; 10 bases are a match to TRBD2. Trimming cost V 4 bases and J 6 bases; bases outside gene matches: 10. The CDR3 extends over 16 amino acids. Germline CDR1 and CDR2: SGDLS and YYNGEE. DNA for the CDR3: TGTGCCAGCAGCACCGCCCTAGCGGGAGCCCTCAATGAGCAGTTCTTC. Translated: CASSTALAGALNEQFF.

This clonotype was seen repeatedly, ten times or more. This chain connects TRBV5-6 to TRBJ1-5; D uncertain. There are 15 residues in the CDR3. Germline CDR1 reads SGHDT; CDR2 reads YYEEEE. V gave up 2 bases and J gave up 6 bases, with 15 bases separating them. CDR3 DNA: TGTGCCAGCAGCTTATTCGGTTCCACAATTCAGCCCCAGCATTTT. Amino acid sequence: CASSLFGSTIQPQHF. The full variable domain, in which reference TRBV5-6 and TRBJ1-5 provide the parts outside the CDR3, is DAGVTQSPTHLIKTRGQQVTLRCSPKSGHDTVSWYQQALGQGPQFIFQYYEEEERQRGNFPDRFSGHQFPNYSSELNVNALLLGDSALYLCASSLFGSTIQPQHFGDGTRLSIL.

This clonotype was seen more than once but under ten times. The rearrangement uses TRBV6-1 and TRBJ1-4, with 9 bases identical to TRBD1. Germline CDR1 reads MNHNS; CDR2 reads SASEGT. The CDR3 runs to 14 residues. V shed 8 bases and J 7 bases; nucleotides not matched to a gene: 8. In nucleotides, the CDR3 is TGTGCCAGCTCTACAGGGGGCAGGGGTGAAAAACTGTTTTTT. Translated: CASSTGGRGEKLFF.